These T cell receptor beta chains were read from a single sample in a study of metastatic and nonmetastatic thyroid tumors. TCRdb called clones again from the PCR reads with MiXCR. Of under 55,000 clones in the sample, approximately 17% were seen once. Input material: blood. Receptor source: a female donor with papillary thyroid cancer or a benign thyroid nodule (not recorded which). Some clones in this sample may be carry-over from other donors' samples. CDR3s include the opening cysteine and the closing phenylalanine or tryptophan. Some rows mark clone size as missing; the rest say once, few, many or name a class of expanded clone.

j_gene	len	v_gene	abundance	CDR3aa
TRBJ2-1	12	TRBV7-8	many	CASSLAGGEQFF
TRBJ2-3	14	TRBV28	few	CARNRGTRTDTQYF
TRBJ2-1	18	TRBV5-1	many	CASSLEVSAVLSYNEQFF
TRBJ1-5	15	TRBV15	few	CATSKAGRPSQPHHF
TRBJ2-7	16	TRBV9	many	CASSVVGQGFHYEQYF
TRBJ2-7	14	TRBV27	.	CASRPYETSYEQYF
TRBJ1-5	13	TRBV6-2/TRBV6-3	many	CASSSQGSQPQHF
TRBJ2-7	15	TRBV27	few	CASSEVGNSTYEQYF
TRBJ1-6	19	TRBV28	few	CASSASDPRDTLKDSPLHF
TRBJ2-7	14	TRBV7-3	.	CASSFAPGGSEHYF
TRBJ2-5	15	TRBV25-1	few	CASSESEGKQETQYF
TRBJ2-3	16	TRBV11-1	few	CASSPRTGESTDTQYF
TRBJ2-7	13	TRBV20-1	many	CSAGDYGDYEQYF
TRBJ2-5	13	TRBV15	many	CATSRDWGETQYF
TRBJ2-2	14	TRBV7-8	many	CASKRPSNTGELFF
TRBJ2-1	15	TRBV12-3/TRBV12-4	.	CASTAHSISYNEQFF
TRBJ2-7	14	TRBV27	.	CASSGGDGSYEQYF
TRBJ1-6	13	TRBV6-6	many	CASSYNTNSPLHF
TRBJ1-6	13	TRBV19	.	CASSPTRYSPLHF
TRBJ1-1	15	TRBV6-2/TRBV6-3	many	CASSQNIRMNTEAFF
TRBJ1-1	14	TRBV28	many	CATQSDREATEAFF
TRBJ2-1	14	TRBV20-1	many	CSARVWSSYNEQFF
TRBJ2-1	16	TRBV28	many	CASNRINGGSYNEQFF
TRBJ2-2	17	TRBV10-3	many	CAISGGTSGSLTGELFF
TRBJ2-7	15	TRBV6-1	few	CASSVEPSPTYEQYF
TRBJ2-5	15	TRBV12-3/TRBV12-4	many	CASSLGPLGRETQYF
TRBJ2-7	13	TRBV30	.	CAWSRGSLYEKYF
TRBJ2-1	15	TRBV12-3/TRBV12-4	many	CASSSPPGRYNEQFF
TRBJ2-1	14	TRBV3-1	many	CASSQVGPSGEQFF
TRBJ2-1	16	TRBV7-2	many	CASSLALGLASHEQFF
TRBJ2-7	18	TRBV30	.	CAWSLGAPSKGPRGEQYF
TRBJ1-2	13	TRBV6-1	.	CASSPGLGYGYNF
TRBJ2-7	15	TRBV19	few	CASSISVVPVYEQYF
TRBJ1-5	15	TRBV11-3	few	CASILGTGIVQPQHF
TRBJ2-7	14	TRBV6-1	medium-sized	CASSESTARGEQYF
TRBJ1-5	14	TRBV6-1	many	CASSEVGTHQPQHF
TRBJ1-2	13	TRBV6-1	few	CAISQGWGCGYTF
TRBJ2-7	15	TRBV7-8	.	CVSSHLAEAYYEQYF
TRBJ1-1	14	TRBV28	many	CASSSRGINTEAFF
TRBJ2-1	16	TRBV19	many	CASSTKTDPRSNEQFF
TRBJ2-7	13	TRBV28	few	CASSSGTPYEQYF
TRBJ2-7	12	TRBV30	.	CAWRQTSYEQYF
TRBJ1-3	12	TRBV19	.	CASRPSRNTIYF
TRBJ2-7	14	TRBV12-3/TRBV12-4	few	CASSYRTGYYEQYF
TRBJ1-1	14	TRBV6-1	many	CASSPEGRNTEAFF
TRBJ1-1	13	TRBV27	many	CASRTALNTEAFF
TRBJ2-7	16	TRBV27	many	CASQPLRDRRTYEQYF
TRBJ2-2	14	TRBV30	many	CAWSFTSNSGELFF
TRBJ2-5	17	TRBV2	many	CASSVARTANKKETQYF
TRBJ2-7	14	TRBV11-3	.	CASSPSYRSYEQYF